This T cell receptor beta chain was sequenced for a study of PD-L1 blockade in urothelial cancer. Study in general: Individuals in the cohort had been given 0 to 3 earlier chemotherapy regimens.

The repertoire was sequenced with immunoSEQ multiplex PCR; TCRdb's copy has only in-frame clones and lacks some. The sample has around 33,000 clones; approximately 80% are singletons. Study findings and constraints: Below-median pretreatment blood TCR clonality was a predictor of better survival.

As for this clone: The antigen is undetermined.

The CDR3 is 16 residues long. V lost 0 bases and J lost 0, with 12 bases in between. The germline gives CDR1 GTSNPN, CDR2 SVGIG (reference sequence). This TCR was recovered from an older man with urothelial cancer. This material consisted of PBMCs, taken around atezolizumab (anti-PD-L1) treatment. This rearrangement joins TRBV30 to TRBJ1-3; D perhaps matches TRBD1 (5 bases). CDR3 in DNA: TGTGCCTGGAGTGTTGATGGGGCCAACTCTGGAAACACCATATATTTT. Translating it yields CAWSVDGANSGNTIYF. The full variable domain, rest sourced from reference TRBV30 and TRBJ1-3, is SQTIHQWPATLVQPVGSPLSLECTVEGTSNPNLYWYRQAAGRGLQLLFYSVGIGQISSEVPQNLSASRPQDRQFILSSKKLLLSDSGFYLCAWSVDGANSGNTIYFGEGSWLTVV.